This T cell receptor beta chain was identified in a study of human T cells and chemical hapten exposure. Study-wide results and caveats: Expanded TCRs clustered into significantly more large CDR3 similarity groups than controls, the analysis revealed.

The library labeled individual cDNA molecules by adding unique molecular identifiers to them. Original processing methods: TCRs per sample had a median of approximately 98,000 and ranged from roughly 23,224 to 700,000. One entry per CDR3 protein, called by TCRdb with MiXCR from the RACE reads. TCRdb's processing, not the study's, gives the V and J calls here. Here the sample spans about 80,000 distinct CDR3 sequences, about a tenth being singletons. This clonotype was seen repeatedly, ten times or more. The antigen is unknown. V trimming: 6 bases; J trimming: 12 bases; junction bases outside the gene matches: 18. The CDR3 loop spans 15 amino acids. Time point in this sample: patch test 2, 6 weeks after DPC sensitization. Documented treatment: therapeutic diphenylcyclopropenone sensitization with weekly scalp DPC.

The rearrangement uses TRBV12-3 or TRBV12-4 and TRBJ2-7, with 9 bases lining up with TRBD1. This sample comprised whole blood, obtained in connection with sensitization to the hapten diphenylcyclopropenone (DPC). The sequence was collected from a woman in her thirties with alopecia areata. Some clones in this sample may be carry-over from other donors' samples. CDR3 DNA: TGTGCCAGCAGCCTAAACTTGCCGGGACAGGGAAATATGTACTTC. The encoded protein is CASSLNLPGQGNMYF.